This section outlines one TCR beta chain sequence together with its context. The antigen is not known. The data were obtained in a study of T cell responses to AZD1222 COVID-19 vaccine. The CDR3 sequence is 16 residues long. J was trimmed by 3 bases and V by 5 bases; bases with no gene match: 10. The germline V gene encodes CDR1 SEHNR and CDR2 FQNEAQ (reference sequence). Libraries were prepared by immunoSEQ multiplex PCR; TCRdb keeps only in-frame clonotypes and omits some of them. Of about 120,000 clones detected, over 90% appear once; the ten largest clones hold 2.9%. Findings and limits, study-wide: In the spike-specific TCR repertoire, nearly half reportedly target unmutated variant regions. It was only after the peak T cell response that any repertoires were sampled.

This sequence originates from an adult who received the AZD1222 COVID-19 vaccine. Sequences were derived from peripheral blood, sampled 28 days after the second AZD1222 dose. V usage is TRBV7-9 and J usage is TRBJ1-3; TRBD1 matches 7 bases. The CDR3 here is CASSQRRDRIGNTIYF. The CDR3 nucleotides are TGTGCCAGCAGCCAGAGGAGGGACAGAATTGGAAACACCATATATTTT. The whole variable domain, filled in from reference TRBV7-9 and TRBJ1-3, reads DTGVSQNPRHKITKRGQNVTFRCDPISEHNRLYWYRQTLGQGPEFLTYFQNEAQLEKSRLLSDRFSAERPKGSFSTLEIQRTEQGDSAMYLCASSQRRDRIGNTIYFGEGSWLTVV.